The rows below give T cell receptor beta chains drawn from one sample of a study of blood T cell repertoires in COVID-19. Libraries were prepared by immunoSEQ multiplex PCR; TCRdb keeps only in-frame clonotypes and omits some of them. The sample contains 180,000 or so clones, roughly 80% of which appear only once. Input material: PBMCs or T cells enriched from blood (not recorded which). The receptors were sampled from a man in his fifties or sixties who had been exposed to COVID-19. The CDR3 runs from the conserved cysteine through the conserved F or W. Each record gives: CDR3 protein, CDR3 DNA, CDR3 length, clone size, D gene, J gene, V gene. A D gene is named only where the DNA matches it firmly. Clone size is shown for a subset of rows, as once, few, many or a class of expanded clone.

CASSAAGTGSNSPLHF | TGTGCCAGCAGTGCCGCCGGGACAGGGAGTAATTCACCCCTCCACTTT | 16 | . | TRBD1 | TRBJ1-6 | TRBV6-1
CASRPSPTANYGYTF | TGTGCCAGTAGGCCGAGCCCTACCGCTAACTATGGCTACACCTTC | 15 | . | . | TRBJ1-2 | TRBV19
CAWSVQGCRFCEQYF | TGTGCCTGGAGTGTACAGGGTTGTAGATTCTGCGAGCAGTACTTC | 15 | . | . | TRBJ2-7 | TRBV30
CASSLGQGHYGYTF | TGTGCCAGCAGCTTGGGACAGGGGCACTATGGCTACACCTTC | 14 | . | TRBD1 | TRBJ1-2 | TRBV7-9
CASKGLAGHNEQFF | TGTGCCAGCAAGGGGCTAGCGGGGCACAATGAGCAGTTCTTC | 14 | . | TRBD2 | TRBJ2-1 | TRBV27
CASSPSGLAGEQYF | TGTGCCAGCAGCCCGTCTGGACTAGCGGGCGAGCAGTACTTC | 14 | . | TRBD2 | TRBJ2-7 | TRBV3-1/TRBV3-2
CASSSQGARYNEQFF | TGTGCCAGCAGCTCGCAGGGGGCGCGATACAATGAGCAGTTCTTC | 15 | once | TRBD1 | TRBJ2-1 | TRBV13
CASSLGQGATKPQHF | TGTGCCAGCAGTCTGGGGCAGGGGGCTACGAAGCCCCAGCATTTT | 15 | . | TRBD1 | TRBJ1-5 | TRBV28
CAWSGQTGGSSPLHF | TGTGCCTGGAGTGGGCAGACAGGGGGTAGCTCACCCCTCCACTTT | 15 | few | TRBD1 | TRBJ1-6 | TRBV30
CASSPGGADYGYTF | TGTGCCAGCAGTCCAGGGGGCGCGGACTATGGCTACACCTTC | 14 | . | TRBD1 | TRBJ1-2 | TRBV7-3
CASSKQGFYGYTF | TGTGCCAGCAGCAAACAGGGGTTCTATGGCTACACCTTC | 13 | . | TRBD1 | TRBJ1-2 | TRBV2
CASTQGTGSNQPQHF | TGTGCCAGTACCCAAGGGACAGGGAGTAATCAGCCCCAGCATTTT | 15 | . | TRBD1 | TRBJ1-5 | TRBV19
CASSQGGSRQGSIYGYTF | TGCGCCAGCAGCCAAGGTGGGTCCCGACAGGGCTCGATCTATGGCTACACCTTC | 18 | few | TRBD1 | TRBJ1-2 | TRBV4-3
CASSLGTDSNQPQHF | TGTGCCAGCAGCTTGGGGACAGATAGCAATCAGCCCCAGCATTTT | 15 | . | . | TRBJ1-5 | TRBV5-8
CASSESQGAVETQYF | TGTGCCAGCAGTGAAAGCCAGGGGGCCGTGGAGACCCAGTACTTC | 15 | . | TRBD1 | TRBJ2-5 | TRBV2
CASSLSWGPNGGELFF | TGTGCCAGCAGTTTATCCTGGGGCCCGAACGGCGGGGAGCTGTTTTTT | 16 | . | . | TRBJ2-2 | TRBV27
CASSQERRLADPYEQYF | TGTGCCAGCAGCCAAGAACGGCGACTAGCGGACCCCTACGAGCAGTACTTC | 17 | . | TRBD2 | TRBJ2-7 | TRBV14
CASSVGTDLKNTEAFF | TGTGCCAGCAGCGTAGGGACAGACCTTAAGAACACTGAAGCTTTCTTT | 16 | . | . | TRBJ1-1 | TRBV9
CASSPTGVGGYTF | TGCGCCAGCAGCCCCACAGGGGTTGGCGGCTACACCTTC | 13 | . | TRBD1 | TRBJ1-2 | TRBV5-1
CASSRGTERANYGYTF | TGTGCCAGTAGTAGGGGGACAGAGAGAGCTAACTATGGCTACACCTTC | 16 | . | TRBD1 | TRBJ1-2 | TRBV19
CASSHKAPLGQGTYEQYF | TGTGCCAGCAGTCATAAAGCCCCCTTAGGACAGGGTACCTACGAGCAGTACTTC | 18 | . | TRBD1 | TRBJ2-7 | TRBV27
CASSLYGESYNEQFF | TGTGCCAGCAGTTTATACGGGGAGTCCTACAATGAGCAGTTCTTC | 15 | . | . | TRBJ2-1 | TRBV27
CATSRDLVTGYTEAFF | TGTGCCACCAGCAGAGATCTGGTGACAGGGTACACTGAAGCTTTCTTT | 16 | . | TRBD1 | TRBJ1-1 | TRBV15
CASSPLKGEQFF | TGTGCCAGCAGCCCATTAAAGGGGGAGCAGTTCTTC | 12 | . | . | TRBJ2-1 | TRBV9
CRGQQETQYF | TGCCGCGGACAGCAAGAGACCCAGTACTTC | 10 | . | . | TRBJ2-5 | TRBV29-1
CASSWTSGSFNEQFF | TGTGCCAGCAGCTGGACTAGCGGGAGTTTCAATGAGCAGTTCTTC | 15 | few | TRBD2 | TRBJ2-1 | TRBV5-5
CASSRQGENYGYTF | TGTGCCAGCAGTCGACAGGGAGAAAACTATGGCTACACCTTC | 14 | few | TRBD1 | TRBJ1-2 | TRBV6-5
CASSMRDFGTLLSDEQFF | TGTGCCAGTAGTATGCGGGATTTTGGGACTCTCCTTAGCGATGAGCAGTTCTTC | 18 | . | . | TRBJ2-1 | TRBV19
CASSPQGQGLLGQYF | TGTGCCAGCAGCCCGCAGGGACAGGGTTTATTAGGGCAGTACTTC | 15 | . | TRBD1 | TRBJ2-7 | TRBV7-9
CASSPGYEQYF | TGTGCCAGCAGCCCGGGCTACGAGCAGTACTTC | 11 | . | . | TRBJ2-7 | TRBV3-1/TRBV3-2
CASSALSQRNTEAFF | TGTGCCAGCAGCGCCCTATCCCAAAGGAACACTGAAGCTTTCTTT | 15 | . | . | TRBJ1-1 | TRBV7-8
CATSGGGHLAQHF | TGTGCCACCAGTGGGGGGGGCCATCTGGCCCAGCATTTT | 13 | . | . | TRBJ1-5 | TRBV24-1
CASRPGTVQETQYF | TGTGCCAGCAGGCCAGGGACAGTCCAAGAGACCCAGTACTTC | 14 | . | TRBD1 | TRBJ2-5 | TRBV28
CAIQVTEAFF | TGTGCCATCCAGGTCACTGAAGCTTTCTTT | 10 | . | . | TRBJ1-1 | TRBV2
CASSPIPGEKLFF | TGTGCCAGCAGCCCAATACCGGGGGAAAAACTGTTTTTT | 13 | once | . | TRBJ1-4 | TRBV7-3
CASTRGQGAFDEQFF | TGTGCCAGCACCCGAGGGCAGGGGGCGTTTGATGAGCAGTTCTTC | 15 | . | TRBD1 | TRBJ2-1 | TRBV2
CASSLGNTGGIQYF | TGCGCCAGCAGCTTGGGGAACACAGGGGGCATTCAGTACTTC | 14 | . | TRBD1 | TRBJ2-4 | TRBV5-1
CASSQEGQANEKLFF | TGCGCCAGCAGCCAAGAGGGACAGGCTAATGAAAAACTGTTTTTT | 15 | once | TRBD1 | TRBJ1-4 | TRBV4-1
CASRRQGRNEQFF | TGTGCCAGCAGACGACAGGGTCGAAATGAGCAGTTCTTC | 13 | . | TRBD1 | TRBJ2-1 | TRBV6-5
CASSLQGMNTEAFF | TGTGCCAGCAGCTTACAGGGTATGAACACTGAAGCTTTCTTT | 14 | . | . | TRBJ1-1 | TRBV7-2
CASGLGGPMSYTF | TGTGCCAGCGGCCTGGGAGGACCTATGAGCTACACCTTC | 13 | once | . | TRBJ1-2 | TRBV27
CASSLDGRPGGETQYF | TGCGCCAGCAGCTTGGACGGGAGGCCCGGCGGGGAGACCCAGTACTTC | 16 | . | TRBD2 | TRBJ2-5 | TRBV5-1
CAWSPGTYEQYF | TGTGCCTGGAGTCCAGGGACCTACGAGCAGTACTTC | 12 | . | . | TRBJ2-7 | TRBV30
CASSAWAGETGYTF | TGTGCCAGCAGTGCGTGGGCAGGGGAAACTGGCTACACCTTC | 14 | few | . | TRBJ1-2 | TRBV2
CASSLHGGDTEAFF | TGTGCCAGCAGCCTCCACGGGGGGGACACTGAAGCTTTCTTT | 14 | . | . | TRBJ1-1 | TRBV9
CAISEFGTENYYNEQFF | TGTGCCATCAGTGAGTTCGGGACAGAAAACTACTACAATGAGCAGTTCTTC | 17 | few | TRBD1 | TRBJ2-1 | TRBV10-3